The 17 T cell receptor beta chains given below trace back to one sample, sequenced in a study of Graves' ophthalmopathy and Graves' hyperthyroidism. Amplification from RNA transcripts yielded the TCR beta CDR3 regions. The library came from an HTBI-primed first-round RT-PCR and a second-round multiplex PCR. TCRdb processed the multiplex PCR reads anew with MiXCR; each CDR3 protein has one entry. The table includes 500,000 to 700,000 distinct CDR3 sequences, less than 45% detected once. The sequenced sample was peripheral blood or thyroid tissue (not recorded which). Source of these receptors: an adult man with Graves' hyperthyroidism.

The chain uses TRBV7-9 and TRBJ2-3, with D possibly matching TRBD2 (5 bases). With 3 bases removed from V and 2 bases from J, the gap between germline ends came to 9 bases. Germline V lookup: CDR1 SEHNR, CDR2 FQNEAQ (reference sequence). The CDR3 loop spans 14 amino acids. The CDR3 protein is CASSFRDITDTQYF. The DNA of the CDR3 is TGTGCCAGCAGCTTCCGGGATATCACAGATACGCAGTATTTT.

This clonotype was seen many times. This chain links TRBV10-3 with TRBJ1-1, with D maybe TRBD1 (5 bases). Looked up from germline, CDR1 is ENHRY and CDR2 is SYGVKD. The CDR3 sequence is 14 residues long. The V end lost 3 bases, the J end lost 1 base, and 9 bases lay between the germline ends. CDR3 in amino acids: CAISDRQQNTEAFF. The CDR3 bases are TGTGCCATCAGTGACCGACAGCAGAACACTGAAGCTTTCTTT.

The V gene is TRBV7-9, the J gene TRBJ1-4; 11 positions match TRBD1. The CDR3 is 17 residues long. Germline CDR1 and CDR2: SEHNR and FQNEAQ (reference sequence). The junction had 7 bases not matched to a gene; V was cut back by 3 bases and J by 4 bases. Here the CDR3 DNA reads TGTGCCAGCAGCTTCCGGGACAGGGGGTCGAATAATGAAAAACTGTTTTTT. It specifies CASSFRDRGSNNEKLFF.

Ten or more counts support this clonotype. The chain recombines TRBV19 with TRBJ1-2; 8 nucleotides line up with TRBD1. The CDR3 is 14 residues long. The germline gives CDR1 LNHDA, CDR2 SQIVND (reference sequence). The J segment lost 7 bases and the V segment lost 3 bases, leaving 7 bases of the junction unmatched. The CDR3 loop is CASSISGQGSGYTF. CDR3 nucleotide sequence: TGTGCCAGTAGTATTTCAGGACAGGGAAGTGGCTACACCTTC. Variable domain in full (rest from reference TRBV19 and TRBJ1-2): DGGITQSPKYLFRKEGQNVTLSCEQNLNHDAMYWYRQDPGQGLRLIYYSQIVNDFQKGDIAEGYSVSREKKESFPLTVTSAQKNPTAFYLCASSISGQGSGYTFGSGTRLTVV.

The sample holds many counts of this clonotype. This chain links TRBV7-9 with TRBJ1-2; the D gene is possibly TRBD1 (6 bases). Per germline, CDR1 SEHNR and CDR2 FQNEAQ (reference sequence). This CDR3 is built from 13 residues. Trimming stripped 3 bases from V and 8 bases from J, with 13 bases between. CDR3 protein: CASSFSGDIGYTF. The CDR3 DNA reads TGTGCCAGCAGCTTTAGTGGGGACATAGGCTACACCTTC.

The V call is TRBV11-2, the J call TRBJ2-7, with a tentative D call TRBD1 (6 bases). The germline V gene encodes CDR1 SGHAT and CDR2 FQNNGV. The CDR3 loop spans 16 amino acids. V shed 1 base and J shed 4 bases, with 17 bases lying between them. The DNA of the CDR3 is TGTGCCAGCAGCTTAGTTGTCAGGGGCTCTTCGTACGAGCAGTACTTC. This sequence encodes CASSLVVRGSSYEQYF. Full variable domain (rest looked up from reference TRBV11-2 and TRBJ2-7): EAGVAQSPRYKIIEKRQSVAFWCNPISGHATLYWYQQILGQGPKLLIQFQNNGVVDDSQLPKDRFSAERLKGVDSTLKIQPAKLEDSAVYLCASSLVVRGSSYEQYFGPGTRLTVT.

Regarding this clonotype: This sequence may be a read error, since a much larger clone differs from it by one base. The chain recombines TRBV12-3 or TRBV12-4 with TRBJ1-2, with a tentative D call TRBD1 (5 bases). The CDR3 is made up of 12 amino acids. CDR3: CATTRAGNGHTF. DNA for the CDR3: TGTGCCACCACCCGGGCAGGGAATGGCCACACCTTC.

The chain joins TRBV7-9 to TRBJ2-7; TRBD1 matches at 7 bases. This CDR3 contains 13 residues. The V gene end was trimmed by 5 bases and the J gene end by 3 bases; junction bases not matched to a gene: 4. Germline CDR1 reads SEHNR; CDR2 reads FQNEAQ (reference sequence). CDR3 in DNA: TGTGCCAGCAGCCGGACAGGAGACTACGAGCAGTACTTC. It encodes CASSRTGDYEQYF.

This clonotype has a count of ten or more. This chain links TRBV5-1 with TRBJ2-5; 7 bases are shared with TRBD2. Germline V gene lookup returns CDR1 SGHRS and CDR2 YFSETQ. This CDR3 region has 15 residues. V was clipped by 6 bases and J by 1 base; unmatched bases: 9. CDR3 sequence: CASTPQGGAQETQYF. In DNA, the CDR3 is TGCGCCAGCACACCCCAGGGAGGGGCCCAAGAGACCCAGTACTTC.

This clonotype showed up just a few times. This may arise from a read error, as a much more abundant clone is one base away. The chain carries TRBV7-8 and TRBJ2-5, with D perhaps TRBD1 or TRBD2 (6 bases each). The CDR3 covers 15 residues. V was cut by 0 bases and J by 1 base, with 9 bases left in between. Germline CDR1 is SGHVS and CDR2 is FQNEAQ. The CDR3 DNA reads TGTGCCAGCAGCTTAGCCGGGGGCCTCCAAGAGACCCAGTACTTC. Amino acid sequence: CASSLAGGLQETQYF.

As to this clonotype: With a much larger clone just one base away, this may be a read error. The chain carries TRBV7-9 and TRBJ1-1; D gene ambiguous. The germline V gene encodes CDR1 SEHNR and CDR2 FQNEAQ (reference sequence). This CDR3 is built from 14 residues. Trimming removed 4 bases at V and 0 bases at J, with 9 bases between. This CDR3 is CASSYKAMNTEAFF. The CDR3, as DNA: TGTGCCAGCAGCTACAAGGCAATGAACACTGAAGCTTTCTTT.

This clonotype was found many times. The rearrangement links TRBV19 to TRBJ1-5; D is undetermined. Trimming stripped 2 bases from V and 4 bases from J, with 9 bases between. Per germline, CDR1 LNHDA and CDR2 SQIVND (reference sequence). The CDR3 loop spans 14 amino acids. The CDR3 sequence: CASSIRQPNQPQHF. CDR3 in DNA: TGTGCCAGTAGTATAAGGCAGCCAAATCAGCCCCAGCATTTT.

The rearrangement uses TRBV15 and TRBJ1-4, with a possible D match to TRBD1 (5 bases). The CDR3 loop spans 14 amino acids. Trimming removed 11 bases from V and 6 bases from J, with 19 bases in between. Germline CDR1 LNHNV, CDR2 YYDKDF (reference sequence). CDR3 loop: CAANSGGEYEKLFF. The CDR3 nucleotides read TGTGCCGCCAATAGTGGGGGGGAATATGAAAAACTGTTTTTT.

This clonotype was seen only a few times. The chain uses TRBV29-1 and TRBJ2-7; D is perhaps TRBD2 (5 bases). Trimming took off 8 bases at V and 0 bases at J, with 14 bases between the two ends. This CDR3 is 13 amino acids long. CDR1 and CDR2 (germline): SQVTM, ANQGSEA. The CDR3 DNA sequence: TGCAGCTTGGGAGCCGACCCCTCCTACGAGCAGTACTTC. It encodes CSLGADPSYEQYF.

This clonotype was seen ten or more times. The chain employs TRBV6-5 and TRBJ1-2; 9 nucleotides align to TRBD1. V lost 2 bases to trimming and J lost 6 bases; unmatched junction nucleotides: 4. The CDR3 is 14 amino acids. Germline CDR1 reads MNHEY; CDR2 reads SVGAGI. CDR3 bases: TGTGCCAGCAGTTACCTGGGACAGGGCCATGGCTACACCTTC. Translating gives CASSYLGQGHGYTF.

As to this clonotype: The junction shows a germline mismatch at one end, possibly a read error. The V and J genes are TRBV4-1 and TRBJ2-7, with D unresolved. The germline gives CDR1 MGHRA, CDR2 YSYEKL. The CDR3 covers 14 residues. For the CDR3, the DNA is TGCGCCAGCAGCCAAGGACCCTTTTCAAACGAACAGTACTTC. It is translated as CASSQGPFSNEQYF.

V is TRBV20-1 and J is TRBJ1-2; TRBD1 aligns across 7 bases. V dropped 2 bases and J dropped 8; count of bases not matched to a gene: 2. The length of the CDR3 is 11 residues. Germline V gene lookup returns CDR1 DFQATT and CDR2 SNEGSKA (reference sequence). CDR3 coding DNA: TGCAGTGCTAGACAGGGGGGAGGCTACACCTTC. Protein sequence: CSARQGGGYTF.